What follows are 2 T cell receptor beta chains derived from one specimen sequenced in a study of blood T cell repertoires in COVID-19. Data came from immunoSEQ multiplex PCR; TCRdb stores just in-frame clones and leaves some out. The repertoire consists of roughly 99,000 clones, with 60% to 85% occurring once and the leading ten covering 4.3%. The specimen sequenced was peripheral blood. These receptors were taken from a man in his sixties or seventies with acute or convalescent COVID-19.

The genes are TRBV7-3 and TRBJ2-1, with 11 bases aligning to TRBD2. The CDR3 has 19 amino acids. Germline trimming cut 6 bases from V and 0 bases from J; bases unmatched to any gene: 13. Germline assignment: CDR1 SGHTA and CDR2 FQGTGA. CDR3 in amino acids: CASSPYSGLAEVSYNEQFF. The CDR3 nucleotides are TGTGCCAGCAGTCCTTACTCGGGACTAGCGGAAGTCTCCTACAATGAGCAGTTCTTC.

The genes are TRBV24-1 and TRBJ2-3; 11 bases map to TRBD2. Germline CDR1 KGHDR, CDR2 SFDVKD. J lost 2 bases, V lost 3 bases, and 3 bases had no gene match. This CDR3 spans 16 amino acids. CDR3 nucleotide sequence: TGTGCCACCAGTGATACTAGCGGGGGACCCACAGATACGCAGTATTTT. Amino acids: CATSDTSGGPTDTQYF.